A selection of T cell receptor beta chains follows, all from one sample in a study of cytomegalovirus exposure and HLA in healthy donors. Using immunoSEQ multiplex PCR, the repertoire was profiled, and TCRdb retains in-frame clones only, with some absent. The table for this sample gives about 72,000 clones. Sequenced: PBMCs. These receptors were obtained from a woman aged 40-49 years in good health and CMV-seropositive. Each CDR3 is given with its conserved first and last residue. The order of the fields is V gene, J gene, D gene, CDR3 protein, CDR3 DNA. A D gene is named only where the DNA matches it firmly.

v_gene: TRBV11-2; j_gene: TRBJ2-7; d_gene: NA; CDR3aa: CASRNIRLRGHEQYF; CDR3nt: TGTGCCAGCAGGAATATCCGACTTAGAGGCCACGAGCAGTACTTC
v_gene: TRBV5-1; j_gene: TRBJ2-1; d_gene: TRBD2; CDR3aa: CASSPRTSGVDNEQFF; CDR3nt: TGCGCCAGCAGCCCGCGGACTAGCGGGGTGGACAATGAGCAGTTCTTC
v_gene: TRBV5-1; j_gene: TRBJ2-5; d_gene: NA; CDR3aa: CASSLAVGETQYF; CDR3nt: TGCGCCAGCAGCTTGGCCGTCGGGGAGACCCAGTACTTC
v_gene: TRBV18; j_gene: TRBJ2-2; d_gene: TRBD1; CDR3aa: CASSPRGQGKPGELFF; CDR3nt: TGTGCCAGCTCACCAAGGGGACAGGGGAAACCCGGGGAGCTGTTTTTT
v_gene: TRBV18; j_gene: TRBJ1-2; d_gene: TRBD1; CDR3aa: CASSPGLDRAMDGYTF; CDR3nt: TGTGCCAGCTCACCCGGATTGGACAGGGCTATGGATGGCTACACCTTC
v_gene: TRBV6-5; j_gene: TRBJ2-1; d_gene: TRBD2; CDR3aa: CASSSLATSEYNEQFF; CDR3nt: TGTGCCAGCAGTTCCCTCGCTACTAGCGAATACAATGAGCAGTTCTTC
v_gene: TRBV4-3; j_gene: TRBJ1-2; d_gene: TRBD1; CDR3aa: CASSPYHGQDPNYGYTF; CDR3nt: TGCGCCAGCAGCCCTTACCACGGACAGGATCCTAACTATGGCTACACCTTC
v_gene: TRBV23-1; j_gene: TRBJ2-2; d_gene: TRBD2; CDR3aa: CASSQSASGGPGELFF; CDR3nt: TGCGCCAGCAGTCAATCGGCTAGCGGGGGACCCGGGGAGCTGTTTTTT
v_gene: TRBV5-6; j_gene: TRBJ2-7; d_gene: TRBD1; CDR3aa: CASSLGQGRPYEQYF; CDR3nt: TGTGCCAGCAGCCTGGGACAGGGGAGGCCCTACGAGCAGTACTTC
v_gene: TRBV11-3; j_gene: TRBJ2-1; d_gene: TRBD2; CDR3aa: CASSLTSAGGYNEQFF; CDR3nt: TGTGCCAGCAGCTTAACGAGCGCGGGGGGTTACAATGAGCAGTTCTTC
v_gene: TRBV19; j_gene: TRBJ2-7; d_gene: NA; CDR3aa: CASKSGSYEQYF; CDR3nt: TGTGCCAGTAAATCAGGATCCTACGAGCAGTACTTC
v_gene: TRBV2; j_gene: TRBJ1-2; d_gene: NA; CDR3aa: CASSESSPLLSSARYGYTF; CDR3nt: TGTGCCAGCAGTGAATCGTCCCCCCTATTATCGAGCGCCCGGTATGGCTACACCTTC
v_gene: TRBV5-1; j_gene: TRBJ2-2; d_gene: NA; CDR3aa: CASSTGQNTGELFF; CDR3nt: TGCGCCAGCAGCACCGGACAGAACACCGGGGAGCTGTTTTTT
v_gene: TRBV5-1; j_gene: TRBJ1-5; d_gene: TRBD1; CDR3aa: CASSAGTGSNQPQHF; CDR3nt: TGCGCCAGCAGCGCCGGGACAGGGAGCAATCAGCCCCAGCATTTT
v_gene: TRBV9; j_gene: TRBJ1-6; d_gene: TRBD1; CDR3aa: CASSPSGQGGDSPLHF; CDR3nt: TGTGCCAGCAGCCCCTCTGGACAGGGGGGGGATTCACCCCTCCACTTT
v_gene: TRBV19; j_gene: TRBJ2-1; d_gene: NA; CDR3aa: CASSTRSNEQFF; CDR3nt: TGTGCCAGTAGTACTCGGAGCAATGAGCAGTTCTTC
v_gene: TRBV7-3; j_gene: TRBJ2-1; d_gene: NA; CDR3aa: CASSRRASSYNEQFF; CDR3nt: TGTGCCAGCAGCCGGAGAGCTAGCTCCTACAATGAGCAGTTCTTC
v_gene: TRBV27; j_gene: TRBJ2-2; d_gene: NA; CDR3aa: CASSLALAGTGELFF; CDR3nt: TGTGCCAGCAGTTTAGCCCTGGCGGGCACCGGGGAGCTGTTTTTT
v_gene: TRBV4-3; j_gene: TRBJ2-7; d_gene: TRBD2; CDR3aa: CASSLGRGSYEQYF; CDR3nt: TGCGCCAGCAGCCTCGGGAGGGGATCCTACGAGCAGTACTTC
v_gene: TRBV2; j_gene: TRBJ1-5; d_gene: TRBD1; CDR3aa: CASQAGTGNQPQHF; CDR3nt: TGTGCCAGCCAGGCCGGGACAGGCAATCAGCCCCAGCATTTT
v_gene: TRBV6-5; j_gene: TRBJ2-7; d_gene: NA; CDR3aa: CASSYSASSYEQYF; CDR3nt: TGTGCCAGCAGTTACTCGGCCAGCTCCTACGAGCAGTACTTC
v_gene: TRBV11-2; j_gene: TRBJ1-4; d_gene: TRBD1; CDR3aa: CASRQGTGGNEKLFF; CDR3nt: TGTGCCAGCAGGCAAGGGACAGGGGGCAATGAAAAACTGTTTTTT
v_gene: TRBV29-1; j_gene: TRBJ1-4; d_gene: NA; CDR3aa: CSVEEGGGDEKLFF; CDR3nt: TGCAGCGTTGAAGAAGGGGGGGGAGATGAAAAACTGTTTTTT
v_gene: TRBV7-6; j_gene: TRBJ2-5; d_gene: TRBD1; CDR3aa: CASSLGDREGETQYF; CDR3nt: TGTGCCAGCAGCTTAGGGGACAGGGAGGGAGAGACCCAGTACTTC
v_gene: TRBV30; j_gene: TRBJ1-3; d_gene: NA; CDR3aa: CAWSVRGANTIYF; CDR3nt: TGTGCCTGGAGTGTACGGGGGGCGAACACCATATATTTT
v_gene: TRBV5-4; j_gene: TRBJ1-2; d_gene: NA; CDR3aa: CASRWRESYGYTF; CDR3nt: TGTGCCAGCAGGTGGAGGGAAAGTTATGGCTACACCTTC
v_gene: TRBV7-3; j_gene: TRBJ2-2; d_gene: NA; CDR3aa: CASSSTRPDLGLTGELFF; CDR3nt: TGTGCCAGCAGCTCCACTCGACCCGATCTGGGACTCACCGGGGAGCTGTTTTTT
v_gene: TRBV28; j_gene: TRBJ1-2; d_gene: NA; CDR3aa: CASSPYDYGYTF; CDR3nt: TGTGCCAGCAGCCCGTATGACTATGGCTACACCTTC
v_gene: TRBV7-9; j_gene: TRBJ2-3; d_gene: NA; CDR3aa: CASSLDPTVDTQYF; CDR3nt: TGTGCCAGCAGCTTAGACCCCACGGTAGATACGCAGTATTTT
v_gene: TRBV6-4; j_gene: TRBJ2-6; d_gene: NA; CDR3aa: CASSERGSGANVLTF; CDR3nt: TGTGCCAGCAGTGAAAGGGGCTCTGGGGCCAACGTCCTGACTTTC
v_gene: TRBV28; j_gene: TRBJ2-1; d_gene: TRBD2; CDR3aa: CASSQVTGTSSGSYNEQFF; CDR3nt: TGTGCCAGCAGTCAAGTAACCGGGACTAGCTCGGGCTCCTACAATGAGCAGTTCTTC
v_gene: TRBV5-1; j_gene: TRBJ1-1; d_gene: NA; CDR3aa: CASSFRQGGVNTEAFF; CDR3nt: TGCGCCAGCAGCTTCCGTCAGGGAGGGGTGAACACTGAAGCTTTCTTT
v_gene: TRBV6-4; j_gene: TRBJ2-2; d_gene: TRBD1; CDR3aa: CASGQGTGELFF; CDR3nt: TGTGCCAGCGGACAGGGAACCGGGGAGCTGTTTTTT
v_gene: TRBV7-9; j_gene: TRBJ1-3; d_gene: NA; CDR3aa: CASSLAYTGTGNTIYF; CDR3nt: TGTGCCAGCAGCTTAGCGTATACAGGGACTGGAAACACCATATATTTT
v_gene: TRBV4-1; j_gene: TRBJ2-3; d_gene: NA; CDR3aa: CASSQDRGRGDTQYF; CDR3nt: TGCGCCAGCAGCCAAGATCGAGGGAGGGGGGATACGCAGTATTTT
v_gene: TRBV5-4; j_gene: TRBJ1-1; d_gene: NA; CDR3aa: CASSPKFGRMNTEAFF; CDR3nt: TGTGCCAGCAGCCCGAAATTCGGGAGGATGAACACTGAAGCTTTCTTT
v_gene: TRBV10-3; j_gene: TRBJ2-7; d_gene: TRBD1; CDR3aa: CAIRTGTGPYEQYF; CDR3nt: TGTGCCATCAGGACCGGGACAGGGCCCTACGAGCAGTACTTC
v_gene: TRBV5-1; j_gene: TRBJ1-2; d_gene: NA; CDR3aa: CASSLTPGTRDGYTF; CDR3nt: TGCGCCAGCAGCTTGACCCCCGGGACTAGAGATGGCTACACCTTC
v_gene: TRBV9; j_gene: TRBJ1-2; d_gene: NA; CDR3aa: CASSVGTAFYGYTF; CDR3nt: TGTGCCAGCAGCGTCGGTACTGCCTTCTATGGCTACACCTTC
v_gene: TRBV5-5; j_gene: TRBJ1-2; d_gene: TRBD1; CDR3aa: CASSFPAGQGLRGYTF; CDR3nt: TGTGCCAGCAGCTTCCCCGCAGGACAGGGGTTGAGAGGCTACACCTTC
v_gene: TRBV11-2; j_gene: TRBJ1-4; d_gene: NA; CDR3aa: CASSPAGGKLFF; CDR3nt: TGTGCCAGCAGCCCAGCGGGGGGAAAACTGTTTTTT
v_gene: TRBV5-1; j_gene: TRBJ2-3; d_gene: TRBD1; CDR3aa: CASSFGSGTGGADTQYF; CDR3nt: TGCGCCAGCAGCTTTGGTTCCGGGACAGGGGGCGCAGATACGCAGTATTTT
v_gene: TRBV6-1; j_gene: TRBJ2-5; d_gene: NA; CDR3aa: CASIRIGVSETQYF; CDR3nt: TGTGCCAGCATTCGAATAGGGGTTAGCGAGACCCAGTACTTC
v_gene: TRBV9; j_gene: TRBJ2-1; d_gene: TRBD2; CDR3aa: CASSSGTSGGYNEQFF; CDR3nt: TGTGCCAGCAGCAGTGGGACTAGCGGGGGCTACAATGAGCAGTTCTTC
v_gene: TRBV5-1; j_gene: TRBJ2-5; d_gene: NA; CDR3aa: CASSSGLQETQYF; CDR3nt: TGCGCCAGCAGCTCGGGACTCCAAGAGACCCAGTACTTC
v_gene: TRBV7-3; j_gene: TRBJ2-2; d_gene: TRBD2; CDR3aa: CASSLAGGSNTGELFF; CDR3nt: TGTGCCAGCAGCTTAGCGGGGGGCTCGAACACCGGGGAGCTGTTTTTT
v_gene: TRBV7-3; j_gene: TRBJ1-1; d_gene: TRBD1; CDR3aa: CASSLSGQGNTEAFF; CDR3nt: TGTGCCAGCAGCTTGTCCGGACAGGGGAACACTGAAGCTTTCTTT
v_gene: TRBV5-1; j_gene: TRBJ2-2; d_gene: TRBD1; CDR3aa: CASSLRQGLNTGELFF; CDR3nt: TGCGCCAGCAGCTTGAGACAGGGCCTCAACACCGGGGAGCTGTTTTTT
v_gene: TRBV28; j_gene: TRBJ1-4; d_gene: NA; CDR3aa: CASSLRVREKLFF; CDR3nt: TGTGCCAGCAGTTTGAGAGTACGTGAAAAACTGTTTTTT
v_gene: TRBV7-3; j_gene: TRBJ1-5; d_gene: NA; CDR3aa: CASSAGHNQPQHF; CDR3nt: TGTGCCAGCAGCGCTGGGCATAATCAGCCCCAGCATTTT
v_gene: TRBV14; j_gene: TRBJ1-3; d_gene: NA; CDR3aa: CASSLNSGNTIYF; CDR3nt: TGTGCCAGCAGCCTTAATTCTGGAAACACCATATATTTT
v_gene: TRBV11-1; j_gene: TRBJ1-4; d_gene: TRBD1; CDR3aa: CASSLTGDVEKLFF; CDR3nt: TGTGCCAGCAGCTTAACAGGGGACGTTGAAAAACTGTTTTTT
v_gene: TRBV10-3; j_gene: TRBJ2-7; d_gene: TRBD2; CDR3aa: CAIRSATSASQQYF; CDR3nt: TGTGCCATCCGATCGGCGACTAGCGCTTCGCAGCAGTACTTC
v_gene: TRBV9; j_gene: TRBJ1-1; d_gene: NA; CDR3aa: CASSVAVNTEAFF; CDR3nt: TGTGCCAGCAGCGTAGCAGTTAACACTGAAGCTTTCTTT
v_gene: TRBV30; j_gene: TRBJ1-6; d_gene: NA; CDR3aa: CAWSAEYNSPLHF; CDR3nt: TGTGCCTGGAGTGCCGAGTATAATTCACCCCTCCACTTT
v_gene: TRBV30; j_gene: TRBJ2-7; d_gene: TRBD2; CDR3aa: CAWDRTSSYEQYF; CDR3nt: TGTGCCTGGGATAGGACTAGCTCCTACGAGCAGTACTTC